This is a list of T cell receptor beta chains from one sample in a study of identical twins. Each CDR3 protein gets one entry after TCRdb re-called the 5' RACE reads with MiXCR. The table includes about 660,000 distinct CDR3 sequences, around 8.3% detected once. The same specimen was also included in a second study, on yellow fever vaccine responses in identical twins.

Sequences were obtained from PBMCs. These receptors were taken from a woman aged 18-29 years in good health. CDR3s include the opening cysteine and the closing phenylalanine or tryptophan. The D gene is left open where the match is weak. For some rows the clone size is stated as once, few or many, or as a class when expanded; others skip it.

clone_size: few
j_call: TRBJ2-7
d_call: TRBD2
v_call: TRBV27
cdr3_nt: TGTGCCAGCAGTTTTAGCGGGTACTCCTACGAGCAGTACTTC
cdr3_aa: CASSFSGYSYEQYF

clone_size: few
j_call: TRBJ2-7
d_call: NA
v_call: TRBV15
cdr3_nt: TGTGCCACCAGCAGAGAACGGTTCCGCGAGCAGTACTTC
cdr3_aa: CATSRERFREQYF

clone_size: NA
j_call: TRBJ1-5
d_call: NA
v_call: TRBV30
cdr3_nt: TGTGCCTGGAGTTTACAGGGCAATCAGCCCCAGCATTTT
cdr3_aa: CAWSLQGNQPQHF

clone_size: NA
j_call: TRBJ2-2
d_call: NA
v_call: TRBV4-3
cdr3_nt: TGCGCCAGCAGCCAAGCCCAAGAAGGCCTCGCCGGGAGGGAGCTGTTTTTT
cdr3_aa: CASSQAQEGLAGRELFF

clone_size: few
j_call: TRBJ2-1
d_call: TRBD1
v_call: TRBV13
cdr3_nt: TGTGCCAGCAGCACGGACAGGAGCTCCTACAATGAGCAGTTCTTC
cdr3_aa: CASSTDRSSYNEQFF

clone_size: NA
j_call: TRBJ1-4
d_call: TRBD1
v_call: TRBV3-1
cdr3_nt: TGTGCCAGCAGCCAAGAAAAAGGCCGGACAGGTTATGAAAAACTGTTTTTT
cdr3_aa: CASSQEKGRTGYEKLFF

clone_size: NA
j_call: TRBJ2-5
d_call: TRBD2
v_call: TRBV5-1
cdr3_nt: TGCGCCAGCAGCGGGGAGGGACTATCGCAAGAGACCCAGTACTTC
cdr3_aa: CASSGEGLSQETQYF

clone_size: NA
j_call: TRBJ2-7
d_call: TRBD1
v_call: TRBV11-2
cdr3_nt: TGTGCCAGCAGTTACCGCCCCGGGACAGGCTCCTACGAGCAGTACTTC
cdr3_aa: CASSYRPGTGSYEQYF

clone_size: many
j_call: TRBJ2-7
d_call: NA
v_call: TRBV5-1
cdr3_nt: TGCGCCAGCAGCAAACCAGGGAGTTACGAGCAGTACTTC
cdr3_aa: CASSKPGSYEQYF

clone_size: NA
j_call: TRBJ2-7
d_call: NA
v_call: TRBV4-3
cdr3_nt: TGCGCCAGCAGCCAAGGACAGGCCCTCTCCTACGAGCAGTACTTC
cdr3_aa: CASSQGQALSYEQYF

clone_size: many
j_call: TRBJ1-1
d_call: NA
v_call: TRBV12-3/TRBV12-4
cdr3_nt: TGTGCCAGCCAACTCGGGGGGGGCTTCTTTTCGACTGAAGCTTTCTTT
cdr3_aa: CASQLGGGFFSTEAFF

clone_size: few
j_call: TRBJ2-1
d_call: TRBD1
v_call: TRBV20-1
cdr3_nt: TGCAGTGCTACCCGGGACAGTTCTCACAATGAGCAGTTCTTC
cdr3_aa: CSATRDSSHNEQFF

clone_size: NA
j_call: TRBJ2-7
d_call: NA
v_call: TRBV12-3/TRBV12-4
cdr3_nt: TGTGCCAGCAGTTCGACACCGCCCTACGAGCAGTACTTC
cdr3_aa: CASSSTPPYEQYF

clone_size: NA
j_call: TRBJ2-1
d_call: TRBD1
v_call: TRBV4-2
cdr3_nt: TGTGCCAGCAGCCAAGTATTTGCGGAACGGGACAGTTACAATGAGCAGTTCTTC
cdr3_aa: CASSQVFAERDSYNEQFF

clone_size: many
j_call: TRBJ2-1
d_call: NA
v_call: TRBV12-5
cdr3_nt: TGTGCTAGTGGTTTGCACCGAGGTAGCCGGAATGAGCAGTTCTTC
cdr3_aa: CASGLHRGSRNEQFF

clone_size: few
j_call: TRBJ2-3
d_call: TRBD2
v_call: TRBV4-1
cdr3_nt: TGCGCCAGCAGCCAGGGTTTGGGAGCGGGAGGTCTGACAGATACGCAGTATTTT
cdr3_aa: CASSQGLGAGGLTDTQYF

clone_size: NA
j_call: TRBJ2-3
d_call: NA
v_call: TRBV6-1
cdr3_nt: TGTGCCAGCAGCCCCTTATGGCTACCTAGCACAGATACGCAGTATTTT
cdr3_aa: CASSPLWLPSTDTQYF